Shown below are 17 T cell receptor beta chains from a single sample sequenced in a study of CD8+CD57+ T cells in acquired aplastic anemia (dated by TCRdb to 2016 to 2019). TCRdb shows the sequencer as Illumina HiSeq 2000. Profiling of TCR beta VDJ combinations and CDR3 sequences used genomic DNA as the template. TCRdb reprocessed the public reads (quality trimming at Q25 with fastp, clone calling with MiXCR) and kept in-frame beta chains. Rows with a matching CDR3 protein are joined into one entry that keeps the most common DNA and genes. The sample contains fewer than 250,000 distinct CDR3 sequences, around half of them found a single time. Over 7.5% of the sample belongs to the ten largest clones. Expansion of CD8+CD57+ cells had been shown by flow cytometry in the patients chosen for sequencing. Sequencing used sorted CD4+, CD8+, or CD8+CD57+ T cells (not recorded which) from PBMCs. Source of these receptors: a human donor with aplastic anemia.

The DNA of the CDR3 is TGTGCCACCGCCTCCATGGGGACTGGGGCCAACGTCCTGACTTTC. It translates to CATASMGTGANVLTF. The genes are TRBV24-1 and TRBJ2-6, with D unresolved. Trimming pared 9 bases from V and 2 bases from J, leaving 13 bases between. Germline values: CDR1 KGHDR, CDR2 SFDVKD. The CDR3 loop spans 15 amino acids.

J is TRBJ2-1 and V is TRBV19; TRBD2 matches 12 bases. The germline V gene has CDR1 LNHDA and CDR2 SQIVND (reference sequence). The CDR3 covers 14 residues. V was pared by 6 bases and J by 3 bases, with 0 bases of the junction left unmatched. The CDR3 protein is CASRTSGSYNEQFF. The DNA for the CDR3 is TGTGCCAGTAGGACTAGCGGGAGCTACAATGAGCAGTTCTTC.

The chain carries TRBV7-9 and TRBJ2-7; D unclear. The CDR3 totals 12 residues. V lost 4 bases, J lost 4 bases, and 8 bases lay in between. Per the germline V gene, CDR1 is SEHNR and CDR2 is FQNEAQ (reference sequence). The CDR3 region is CASSYDIYEQYF. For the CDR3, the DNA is TGTGCCAGCAGCTACGACATATACGAGCAGTACTTC.

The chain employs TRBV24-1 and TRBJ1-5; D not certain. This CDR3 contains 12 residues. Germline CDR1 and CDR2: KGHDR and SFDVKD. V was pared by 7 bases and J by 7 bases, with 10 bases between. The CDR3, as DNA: TGTGCCACCAGCGACGGTGGCCAGCCCCAGCATTTT. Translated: CATSDGGQPQHF.

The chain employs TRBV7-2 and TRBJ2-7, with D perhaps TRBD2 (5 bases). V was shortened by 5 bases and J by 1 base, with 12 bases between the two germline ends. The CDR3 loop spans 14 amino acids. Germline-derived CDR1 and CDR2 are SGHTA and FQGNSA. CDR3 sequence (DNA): TGTGCCAGCAGCCCAGGTTGGAGGTCCTACGAGCAGTACTTC. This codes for CASSPGWRSYEQYF.

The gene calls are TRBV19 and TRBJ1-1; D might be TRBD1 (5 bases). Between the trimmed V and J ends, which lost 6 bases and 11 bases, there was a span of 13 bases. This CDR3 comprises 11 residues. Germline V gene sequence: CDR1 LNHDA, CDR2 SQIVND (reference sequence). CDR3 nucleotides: TGTGCCAGTAGCCCAGGGTCCTCGGCTTTCTTT. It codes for CASSPGSSAFF.

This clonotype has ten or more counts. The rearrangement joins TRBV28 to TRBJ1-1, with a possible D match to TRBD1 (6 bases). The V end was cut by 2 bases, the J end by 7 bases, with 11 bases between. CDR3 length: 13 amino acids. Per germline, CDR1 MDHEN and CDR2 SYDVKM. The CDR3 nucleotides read TGTGCCAGCAGTTTAGGCGAGACAGGTGAAGCTTTCTTT. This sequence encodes CASSLGETGEAFF.

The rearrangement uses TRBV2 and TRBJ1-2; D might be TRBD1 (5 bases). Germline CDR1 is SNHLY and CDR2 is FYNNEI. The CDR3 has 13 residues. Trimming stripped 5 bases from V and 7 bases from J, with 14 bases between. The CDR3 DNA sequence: TGTGCCAGCAGTTTGACGGGGACGCGTGGCTACACCTTC. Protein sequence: CASSLTGTRGYTF.

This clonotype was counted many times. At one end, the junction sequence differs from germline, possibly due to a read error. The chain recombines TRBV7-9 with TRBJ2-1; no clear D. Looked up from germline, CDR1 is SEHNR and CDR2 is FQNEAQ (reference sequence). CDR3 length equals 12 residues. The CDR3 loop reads CASSSKNNEQLF. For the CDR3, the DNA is TGTGCCAGCAGCTCAAAAAACAATGAGCAGCTCTTC.

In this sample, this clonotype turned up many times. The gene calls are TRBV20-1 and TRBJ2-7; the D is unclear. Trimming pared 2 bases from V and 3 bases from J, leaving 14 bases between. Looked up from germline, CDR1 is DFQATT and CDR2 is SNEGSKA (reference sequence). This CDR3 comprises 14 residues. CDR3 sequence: CSARIPDRNYEQYF. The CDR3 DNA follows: TGCAGTGCTAGAATCCCGGACCGAAACTACGAGCAGTACTTC.

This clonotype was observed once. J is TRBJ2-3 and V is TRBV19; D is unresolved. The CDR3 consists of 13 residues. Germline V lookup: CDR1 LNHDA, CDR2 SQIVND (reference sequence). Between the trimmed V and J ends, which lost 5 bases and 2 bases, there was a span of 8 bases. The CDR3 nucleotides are TGTGCCAGTAGTTATACAGTCACAGATACGCAGTATTTT. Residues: CASSYTVTDTQYF.

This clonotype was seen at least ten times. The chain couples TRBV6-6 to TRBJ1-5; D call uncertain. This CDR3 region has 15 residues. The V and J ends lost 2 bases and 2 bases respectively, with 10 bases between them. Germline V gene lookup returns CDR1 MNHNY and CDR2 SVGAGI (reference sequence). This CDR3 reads CASSYTGSGNQPQHF. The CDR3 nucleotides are TGTGCCAGCAGTTACACGGGGTCGGGCAATCAGCCCCAGCATTTT.

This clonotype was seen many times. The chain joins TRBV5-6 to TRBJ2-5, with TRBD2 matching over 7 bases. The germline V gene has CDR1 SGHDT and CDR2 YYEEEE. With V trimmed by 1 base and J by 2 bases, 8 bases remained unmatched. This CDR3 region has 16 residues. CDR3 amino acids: CASSLKTGGGQETQYF. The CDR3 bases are TGTGCCAGCAGCTTGAAAACGGGAGGAGGTCAAGAGACCCAGTACTTC.

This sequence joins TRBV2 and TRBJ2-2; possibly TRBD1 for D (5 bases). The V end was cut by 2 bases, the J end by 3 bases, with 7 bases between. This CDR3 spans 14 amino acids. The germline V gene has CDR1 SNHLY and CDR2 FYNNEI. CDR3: CASSEQGDTGELFF. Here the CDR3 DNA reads TGTGCCAGCAGTGAACAAGGGGACACCGGGGAGCTGTTTTTT. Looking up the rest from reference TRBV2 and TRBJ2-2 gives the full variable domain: EPEVTQTPSHQVTQMGQEVILRCVPISNHLYFYWYRQILGQKVEFLVSFYNNEISEKSEIFDDQFSVERPDGSNFTLKIRSTKLEDSAMYFCASSEQGDTGELFFGEGSRLTVL.

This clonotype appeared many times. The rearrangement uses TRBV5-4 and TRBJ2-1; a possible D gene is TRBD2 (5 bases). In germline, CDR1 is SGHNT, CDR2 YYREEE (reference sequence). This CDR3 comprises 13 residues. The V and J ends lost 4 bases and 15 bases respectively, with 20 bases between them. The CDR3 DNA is TGTGCCAGCAGCCAAACAAACCGGGATTCGGGGTTCTTC. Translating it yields CASSQTNRDSGFF.

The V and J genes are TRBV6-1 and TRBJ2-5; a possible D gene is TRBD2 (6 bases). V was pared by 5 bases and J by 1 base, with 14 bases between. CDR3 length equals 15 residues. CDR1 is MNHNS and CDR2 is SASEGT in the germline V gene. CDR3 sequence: CASSTMGGPQETQYF. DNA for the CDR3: TGTGCCAGCAGTACCATGGGGGGACCCCAAGAGACCCAGTACTTC.

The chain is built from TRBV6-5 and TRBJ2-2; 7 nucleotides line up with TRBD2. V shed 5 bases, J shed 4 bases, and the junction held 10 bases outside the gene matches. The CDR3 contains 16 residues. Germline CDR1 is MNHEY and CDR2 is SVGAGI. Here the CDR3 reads CASSGAGPHSTGELFF. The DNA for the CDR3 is TGTGCCAGCAGTGGAGCGGGGCCCCATTCCACCGGGGAGCTGTTTTTT.